This entry concerns a single T cell receptor beta chain. Germline loops: CDR1 SGHRS, CDR2 YFSETQ. Trimming took 7 bases from V and 3 from J; bases not matched to a gene: 9. The CDR3 totals 14 residues. The data were obtained in a study of blood T cell repertoires in COVID-19. The wider study: The study drew acute and convalescent COVID-19 samples from the United States, Italy and Spain.

In the authors' workflow: Quantification of nucleated cells was approximated via reference gene primer amplification. Sequencing was performed with immunoSEQ multiplex PCR; in TCRdb, only in-frame clones are kept and a portion is missing. For V, J and clone size, that table is used; D and trimming come from the DNA. Of about 150,000 clones listed, approximately 81% are singletons. The chain uses TRBV5-1 and TRBJ1-1; 7 bases fit TRBD1. The specimen sequenced was peripheral blood. The TCR was taken from a human donor with acute or convalescent COVID-19. The donor label of this sample is uncertain. CDR3 sequence: CASFVGGRHTEAFF. CDR3 nucleotide sequence: TGCGCCAGCTTTGTAGGGGGCCGTCACACTGAAGCTTTCTTT.